The TCR beta chain under discussion was sequenced for a study of blood T cells in healthy people across ages. Combining a sample-barcoded 5' primer with a J-beta primer mix, a second PCR ran for roughly 7 to 11 cycles. TCRdb ran MiXCR on the 5' RACE reads and lists one entry per CDR3 protein. The top ten hold roughly 18% of the sample, which has 650,000 to 1,000,000 distinct CDR3 sequences, 35% to 60% seen once. The ends were cut back, 6 bases at V and 2 bases at J, with 13 bases in the middle. Germline V gene sequence: CDR1 MNHEY, CDR2 SMNVEV (reference sequence). The length of the CDR3 is 14 residues.

The chain uses TRBV27 and TRBJ1-1; D is uncertain. The specimen sequenced was blood. This sequence was found in a man aged 80 or over in good health. The CDR3: CASRLGSSNTEAFF. CDR3 bases: TGTGCCAGCAGGTTGGGGAGTAGCAACACTGAAGCTTTCTTT.